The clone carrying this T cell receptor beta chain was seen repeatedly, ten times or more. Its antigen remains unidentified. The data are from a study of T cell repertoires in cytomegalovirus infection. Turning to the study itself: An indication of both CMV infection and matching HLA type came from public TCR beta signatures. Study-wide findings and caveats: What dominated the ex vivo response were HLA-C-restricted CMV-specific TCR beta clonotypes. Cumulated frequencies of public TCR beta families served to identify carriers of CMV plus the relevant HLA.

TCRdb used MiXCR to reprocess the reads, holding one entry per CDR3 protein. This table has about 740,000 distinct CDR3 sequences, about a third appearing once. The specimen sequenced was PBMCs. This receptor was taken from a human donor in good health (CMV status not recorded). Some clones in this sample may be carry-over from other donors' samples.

The CDR3 region is CASSPGTSGYSYNEQFF. In DNA form, the CDR3 reads TGTGCCAGCAGCCCCGGGACTAGCGGTTATTCCTACAATGAGCAGTTCTTC. The J gene is TRBJ2-1, the V gene TRBV7-6, with TRBD2 matching over 11 bases. The CDR3 sequence is 17 residues long. CDR1 SGHVS and CDR2 FNYEAQ come from the germline V gene. J was trimmed by 1 base and V by 5 bases; bases with no gene match: 7.